Listed below are T cell receptor beta chains from one sample, sequenced in a study of blood T cell repertoires in COVID-19. This table comes from immunoSEQ multiplex PCR, and its TCRdb copy is limited to in-frame clones, with some not included. The sample lists around 180,000 clones; 60% to 80% were seen once. Input material: peripheral blood. The receptors derive from a man aged 55 to 69 with active or convalescent COVID-19. Both conserved end residues are part of each CDR3. Fields, in order: V gene, D gene, J gene, clone size, CDR3 protein, CDR3 DNA. D genes are given only for firm matches. Clone size is not always given. Where it is, it says once, few, many or a class for expanded clones.

TRBV11-1,.,TRBJ2-7,once,CASSLFRGPYEQYF,TGTGCCAGCAGCTTATTCAGGGGACCCTACGAGCAGTACTTC
TRBV27,TRBD2,TRBJ2-7,.,CASRPGLAGVQRAEQYF,TGTGCCAGCAGACCGGGACTAGCGGGAGTTCAAAGGGCCGAGCAGTACTTC
TRBV7-9,.,TRBJ1-2,.,CASSPREQGLYGYTF,TGTGCCAGCAGCCCGCGGGAGCAGGGCCTCTATGGCTACACCTTC
TRBV7-2,.,TRBJ2-7,.,CASSPRLTEQYF,TGTGCCAGCAGCCCCCGACTGACGGAGCAGTACTTC
TRBV24-1,TRBD1,TRBJ1-1,.,CATSGAGTGRTEAFF,TGTGCCACCAGTGGGGCCGGGACAGGGCGAACTGAAGCTTTCTTT
TRBV6-6,.,TRBJ1-5,once,CASSRGTRLNQPQHF,TGTGCCAGCAGTAGGGGGACAAGGCTCAATCAGCCCCAGCATTTT
TRBV7-2,.,TRBJ2-2,.,CASRPTAESTGELFF,TGTGCCAGCAGACCTACAGCGGAGTCGACCGGGGAGCTGTTTTTT
TRBV9,.,TRBJ2-1,.,CASSVVSGPSGEQFF,TGTGCCAGCAGCGTAGTAAGCGGCCCTAGTGGTGAGCAGTTCTTC
TRBV18,TRBD1,TRBJ2-7,.,CASSPGTGVVGEQYF,TGTGCCAGCTCACCCGGGACAGGGGTCGTCGGCGAGCAGTACTTC
TRBV29-1,TRBD2,TRBJ2-5,few,CSVEDPGLAGEETQYF,TGCAGCGTTGAAGATCCAGGACTAGCGGGGGAAGAGACCCAGTACTTC
TRBV7-9,TRBD2,TRBJ2-3,once,CASSLQGLAGAGDTQYF,TGTGCCAGCAGCTTACAGGGACTAGCGGGAGCGGGAGATACGCAGTATTTT
TRBV19,TRBD1,TRBJ1-1,.,CASSITGDLNTEAFF,TGTGCCAGTAGTATAACAGGGGACTTGAACACTGAAGCTTTCTTT
TRBV5-1,.,TRBJ2-1,.,CASSFPRPSYNEQFF,TGCGCCAGCAGCTTTCCGCGGCCCTCCTACAATGAGCAGTTCTTC
TRBV7-9,TRBD1,TRBJ2-3,.,CASRSTGGLDTQYF,TGTGCCAGCAGATCGACAGGGGGCTTAGATACGCAGTATTTT
TRBV27,.,TRBJ2-1,once,CASSLISFGGLNEQFF,TGTGCCAGCAGTTTAATTTCATTCGGAGGCCTGAATGAGCAGTTCTTC
TRBV6-5,TRBD1,TRBJ1-5,.,CASIGTVYQPQHF,TGTGCCAGCATAGGGACAGTCTATCAGCCCCAGCATTTT
TRBV28,TRBD1,TRBJ1-2,.,CASSSILQGARYGYTF,TGTGCCAGCAGTTCAATTCTTCAGGGGGCGCGCTATGGCTACACCTTC
TRBV10-3,.,TRBJ2-7,.,CAIRSGERYEQYF,TGTGCCATCAGGAGTGGGGAGCGCTACGAGCAGTACTTC
TRBV6-2/TRBV6-3,TRBD1,TRBJ2-1,once,CASSYLTGVYDGQFF,TGTGCCAGCAGTTACCTCACAGGGGTTTATGATGGGCAGTTCTTC
TRBV7-2,TRBD1,TRBJ1-5,.,CASSKGQGYQPQHF,TGTGCCAGCAGCAAAGGACAGGGGTATCAGCCCCAGCATTTT
TRBV11-3,TRBD2,TRBJ2-3,few,CASSFGLAGGDTQYF,TGTGCCAGCAGCTTCGGACTAGCGGGAGGAGATACGCAGTATTTT
TRBV13,.,TRBJ1-3,.,CASSLASGNTIYF,TGTGCCAGCAGCCTAGCGTCTGGAAACACCATATATTTT
TRBV28,.,TRBJ1-2,.,CASSLSYRAYDGYTF,TGTGCCAGCAGTTTATCATACAGGGCGTATGATGGCTACACCTTC
TRBV19,.,TRBJ2-3,.,CASKGSSTKTGDTQYF,TGTGCCAGTAAGGGGAGTAGCACTAAGACAGGAGATACGCAGTATTTT
TRBV28,TRBD1,TRBJ2-1,.,CASSFQSGTAYNEQFF,TGTGCCAGCAGTTTCCAATCCGGGACAGCGTACAATGAGCAGTTCTTC
TRBV5-1,.,TRBJ2-6,once,CASSPGMNSGANVLTF,TGCGCCAGCAGCCCGGGAATGAACTCTGGGGCCAACGTCCTGACTTTC
TRBV7-3,TRBD1,TRBJ2-1,.,CASSLTFARGRNEQFF,TGTGCCAGCAGCTTAACGTTCGCCAGGGGGCGGAATGAGCAGTTCTTC
TRBV7-8,TRBD1,TRBJ2-7,.,CASSLKQGQYEQYF,TGTGCCAGCAGCTTGAAGCAGGGACAGTACGAGCAGTACTTC
TRBV11-2,.,TRBJ1-2,.,CASSASGWANYGYTF,TGTGCCAGCAGCGCTTCGGGTTGGGCTAACTATGGCTACACCTTC
TRBV7-6,TRBD1,TRBJ2-3,.,CASSFTGGGTDTQYF,TGTGCCAGCAGCTTCACAGGGGGCGGCACAGATACGCAGTATTTT
TRBV7-9,.,TRBJ1-2,.,CASSTRSYGYTF,TGTGCCAGCAGCACACGTTCCTATGGCTACACCTTC
TRBV20-1,.,TRBJ1-6,.,CSAPSTSPLHF,TGCAGTGCCCCCAGTACCTCACCCCTCCACTTT
TRBV19,.,TRBJ1-3,.,CASSTDIRNTIYF,TGTGCCAGTAGTACGGACATCCGAAACACCATATATTTT
TRBV7-9,TRBD2,TRBJ2-7,.,CASSSLPGLAAYEQYF,TGTGCCAGCAGTTCGCTACCGGGACTAGCGGCCTACGAGCAGTACTTC
TRBV5-1,.,TRBJ1-5,.,CASSPQGSNQPQHF,TGCGCCAGCAGCCCCCAGGGGTCCAATCAGCCCCAGCATTTT
TRBV3-1/TRBV3-2,.,TRBJ1-2,few,CASSQVVYYGYTF,TGTGCCAGCAGCCAAGTAGTTTACTATGGCTACACCTTC
TRBV7-8,.,TRBJ2-1,.,CASSLTGLALANEQFF,TGTGCCAGCAGCTTAACGGGGCTAGCGCTTGCCAATGAGCAGTTCTTC
TRBV19,TRBD1,TRBJ1-1,.,CASTPVGTGLLNTEAFF,TGTGCCAGTACCCCCGTCGGGACAGGGCTACTGAACACTGAAGCTTTCTTT
TRBV28,TRBD2,TRBJ2-5,.,CASSSPGLAGRETQYF,TGTGCCAGCAGTTCCCCTGGGCTAGCGGGACGAGAGACCCAGTACTTC
TRBV5-1,.,TRBJ1-5,.,CASSLTFNQPQHF,TGCGCCAGCAGCTTGACATTTAATCAGCCCCAGCATTTT